This T cell receptor beta chain came from a study of T cell changes during pregnancy in multiple sclerosis. TCRdb keeps only in-frame clones here, not all; method: immunoSEQ multiplex PCR. Of tens of thousands of clones listed, about 92% were seen once; the top ten hold over 0.8%. CDR3 length equals 12 residues. V gave up 7 bases and J gave up 4 bases; unmatched junction bases: 5. Germline V gene sequence: CDR1 SQVTM, CDR2 ANQGSEA. As to this clone: The same CDR3 can be traced to other DNA sequences in this sample.

Material: peripheral blood, obtained in the first trimester of pregnancy. The source is a female donor with multiple sclerosis, enrolled in a pregnancy study. This chain links TRBV29-1 with TRBJ1-2, with 8 nucleotides matching TRBD1. CDR3 DNA: TGCAGCGCTCCAGGGGGCGGCTATGGCTACACCTTC. Translated, it gives CSAPGGGYGYTF.